These T cell receptor beta chains were read from a single sample in a study of T cell therapy after organ transplantation. Repertoires were generated with immunoSEQ multiplex PCR, while TCRdb's copy carries only in-frame clones and drops some. The sample shows 2,500 to 4,000 clones, about 81% of them seen only once. What these receptors recognize is not known. The input for sequencing was CD8+ T cells from blood, taken after autologous CMV-specific T cell therapy. Receptors originate from a human patient who had received a solid organ transplant and had CMV disease. Certain T cells may be donor cells from the graft. The CDR3 runs from the conserved cysteine through the conserved F or W. Each record gives: J gene, D gene, V gene, clone size, CDR3 DNA, CDR3 protein. D genes are given only for firm matches. Clone size appears in some rows only: once, few, many, or a class for an expanded clone.

TRBJ2-5	NA	TRBV6-6	NA	TGTGCCAGCACGAGGGGACCGTACCAAGAGACCCAGTACTTC	CASTRGPYQETQYF
TRBJ2-1	TRBD2	TRBV7-9	few	TGTGCCAGCAGCTACGCAAGCGGGATTGAGATTGAGCAGTTCTTC	CASSYASGIEIEQFF
TRBJ2-7	TRBD2	TRBV11-2	NA	TGTGCCAGCAGCCGGACTAGCGGGCCAGACGAGCAGTACTTC	CASSRTSGPDEQYF
TRBJ2-7	TRBD2	TRBV4-2	once	TGTGCCAGCAGCCAAGAGGCTAGCGGGAGTTCCTACGAGCAGTACTTC	CASSQEASGSSYEQYF
TRBJ1-1	NA	TRBV7-9	few	TGTGCCAGCAGCGGGGACATCGCTGAAGCTTTCTTT	CASSGDIAEAFF
TRBJ2-1	NA	TRBV5-1	NA	TGCGCCAGCAGCCCGCTGGGGGAGGAGCAGTTCTTC	CASSPLGEEQFF
TRBJ2-2	NA	TRBV28	NA	TGTGCCAGCAGTTGGAGGGGGAACACCGGGGAGCTGTTTTTT	CASSWRGNTGELFF
TRBJ1-2	TRBD1	TRBV27	few	TGTGCCAGCAGGACAGGGGGCTTGGGCTACACCTTC	CASRTGGLGYTF
TRBJ2-5	NA	TRBV30	NA	TGTGCCTGGAGTGGCGGGTACCAAGAGACCCAGTACTTC	CAWSGGYQETQYF
TRBJ2-2	TRBD2	TRBV7-9	large	TGTGCCAGCAGCTCCTCCCTAGCGGGGGGACTCAACACCGGGGAGCTGTTTTTT	CASSSSLAGGLNTGELFF
TRBJ2-3	NA	TRBV27	NA	TGTGCCAGCACCCCTTGGGCCGGACCCTCGGGCACAGATACGCAGTATTTT	CASTPWAGPSGTDTQYF
TRBJ2-5	NA	TRBV7-2	NA	TGTGCCAGCAGCTTAGTGGGTACCAAAGAGACCCAGTACTTC	CASSLVGTKETQYF
TRBJ1-1	NA	TRBV6-5	NA	TGTGCCAGCAGACTCAAGGACAGTTCGGGGACTGAAGCTTTCTTT	CASRLKDSSGTEAFF
TRBJ1-1	NA	TRBV19	few	TGTGCCAGTACCACAGGGCCTGAAGCTTTCTTT	CASTTGPEAFF
TRBJ1-5	NA	TRBV10-3	NA	TGTGCCAGCAGCCCCAGGTATCAGCCCCAGCATTTT	CASSPRYQPQHF
TRBJ1-3	NA	TRBV21-1	NA	TGTGCCGGTACGAGCTCTGGAAACACCATATATTTT	CAGTSSGNTIYF
TRBJ1-1	TRBD1	TRBV5-1	few	TGCGCCAGCAGCCTCCAAGGACAGGGGAAGGAGGCTGAAGCTTTCTTT	CASSLQGQGKEAEAFF
TRBJ2-7	NA	TRBV7-4	NA	TGTGCCAGCACCGCGAGAGAGACAGGATCCTACGAGCAGTACTTC	CASTARETGSYEQYF
TRBJ1-2	NA	TRBV4-1	NA	TGCGCCAGCAGCCAAGGGGCTGGCTACACCTTC	CASSQGAGYTF
TRBJ1-1	NA	TRBV13	NA	TGTGCCAGCAGCTTATTGCCAGGACCGAACACTGAAGCTTTCTTT	CASSLLPGPNTEAFF
TRBJ1-2	TRBD1	TRBV5-4	NA	TGTGCCAGCAGCTCCCCGGGACAGGGAACGGATGGCTACACCTTC	CASSSPGQGTDGYTF
TRBJ1-3	NA	TRBV9	NA	TGTGCCAGCAGCTCTCGAGCGGAACCTCGAAACACCATATATTTT	CASSSRAEPRNTIYF
TRBJ1-1	TRBD1	TRBV19	NA	TGTGCCAGTAGTCCGCCACAGGGGCGCGACACTGAAGCTTTCTTT	CASSPPQGRDTEAFF
TRBJ1-1	NA	TRBV4-1	few	TGCGCCAGCAGCCAAGGGGGGGGGTACACTGAAGCTTTCTTT	CASSQGGGYTEAFF
TRBJ2-4	TRBD1	TRBV25-1	NA	TGTGCCAGCAGGGGACAGGGAGAAAACATTCAGTACTTC	CASRGQGENIQYF
TRBJ1-1	NA	TRBV6-1	NA	TGTGCCAGCAGAGGTTGGCTCTACACTGAAGCTTTCTTT	CASRGWLYTEAFF
TRBJ1-1	NA	TRBV10-3	NA	TGTGCCATCAGACCGGGACCTAACACTGAAGCTTTCTTT	CAIRPGPNTEAFF
TRBJ1-1	NA	TRBV4-3	NA	TGCGCCAGCAGCCAAGAGGACGGTAACACTGAAGCTTTCTTT	CASSQEDGNTEAFF
TRBJ1-1	NA	TRBV5-1	large	TGCGCCAGCAGCCTAGGACGGGGGGTCACTGAAGCTTTCTTT	CASSLGRGVTEAFF
TRBJ1-5	NA	TRBV6-5	NA	TGTGCCAGCAGTTTACACTCAGGGAAAGGGGATCAGCCCCAGCATTTT	CASSLHSGKGDQPQHF
TRBJ2-1	TRBD1	TRBV6-5	NA	TGTGCCAGCAGTTACTCGACAGGGCCTACCCCTCAGTTCTTC	CASSYSTGPTPQFF
TRBJ1-2	TRBD1	TRBV28	NA	TGTGCCAGCAGCCTTACCCTGGACAGGACGAGGGATGGCTACACCTTC	CASSLTLDRTRDGYTF
TRBJ2-6	TRBD1	TRBV10-3	NA	TGTGCCATCAGTGCAGCGGACAGGGGTGGGGCCAACGTCCTGACTTTC	CAISAADRGGANVLTF
TRBJ2-7	NA	TRBV5-8	NA	TGTGCCAGCAGCTTGAGGAACGGGGACGAGCAGTACTTC	CASSLRNGDEQYF
TRBJ1-5	NA	TRBV4-2	NA	TGTGCCAGCAGCCAAGATGATTCTTGGGGTGGTATAAACAATCAGCCCCAGCATTTT	CASSQDDSWGGINNQPQHF
TRBJ2-1	TRBD2	TRBV9	NA	TGTGCCAGCTGCGCTGGTAGCGGGATCGACAATGAGCAGTTCTTC	CASCAGSGIDNEQFF
TRBJ2-2	NA	TRBV5-4	NA	TGTGCCAGCAGCTTGAACACCGGGGAGCTGTTTTTT	CASSLNTGELFF
TRBJ2-3	NA	TRBV27	NA	TGTGCCAGCAGCCCGGGTACAGATACGCAGTATTTT	CASSPGTDTQYF
TRBJ2-3	NA	TRBV9	NA	TGTGCCAGCAGCGTAGGCGGTGATACGCAGTATTTT	CASSVGGDTQYF
TRBJ1-5	NA	TRBV28	NA	TGTGCCAGCAGTATAGAGGACAACCCCCTTCAGCCCCAGCATTTT	CASSIEDNPLQPQHF
TRBJ2-7	NA	TRBV7-9	NA	TGTGCCAGCAGCCCCGGGACTTCCTACGAGCAGTACTTC	CASSPGTSYEQYF
TRBJ2-2	NA	TRBV6-5	once	TGTGCCAGCAGTTACTCGGGCGGGAACGGGGAGCTGTTTTTT	CASSYSGGNGELFF
TRBJ2-1	TRBD1	TRBV19	NA	TGTGCCAGTAGTCCTCGGACAGGACCCTACAATGAGCAGTTCTTC	CASSPRTGPYNEQFF
TRBJ2-2	NA	TRBV6-1	NA	TGTGCCAGCAGCGACCTTACCGGGGAGCTGTTTTTT	CASSDLTGELFF
TRBJ2-2	NA	TRBV4-1	NA	TGCGCCAGCAGCCACCTCGGGACAACCAACACCGGGGAGCTGTTTTTT	CASSHLGTTNTGELFF
TRBJ2-3	NA	TRBV5-1	NA	TGCGCCAGCAGCTACCTCGGAGGGATCGCAGATACGCAGTATTTT	CASSYLGGIADTQYF